A selection of T cell receptor beta chains follows, all from one sample in a study of T-cell reconstitution after alpha-beta-depleted transplantation in children. TCRdb reanalysed the PCR reads using MiXCR and keeps one entry per CDR3 protein. The sample contains about 98,000 distinct CDR3 sequences, less than 25% of which appear only once. Sequences were derived from PBMCs, sampled before TCRalphabeta/CD19-depleted stem cell transplant. The receptor set was obtained from a boy aged 2 to 10 with acute lymphoblastic leukemia, due to receive a stem cell transplant. Both conserved end residues are part of each CDR3. A D gene is named only where the DNA matches it firmly. A clone size is listed for some rows: how often the clone was seen (once, few, many), or a class if it is expanded.

few	NA	TRBV20-1	TRBJ1-2	CSAAWRIFGYTF	TGCAGTGCCGCCTGGAGGATCTTTGGCTACACCTTC
many	NA	TRBV27	TRBJ2-3	CASSLYPAEVTDTQYF	TGTGCCAGCAGTTTATACCCAGCGGAGGTCACAGATACGCAGTATTTT
NA	NA	TRBV7-2	TRBJ1-1	CASSFLNRVNTEAFF	TGTGCCAGCAGTTTCCTCAACAGGGTGAACACTGAAGCTTTCTTT
many	NA	TRBV5-8	TRBJ2-3	CASSLPGQTRTDTQYF	TGTGCCAGCAGCTTGCCCGGACAAACCCGCACAGATACGCAGTATTTT
few	TRBD2	TRBV25-1	TRBJ2-1	CASIGASGSYNEQFF	TGTGCCAGCATTGGGGCTAGCGGGAGTTACAATGAGCAGTTCTTC
many	TRBD2	TRBV20-1	TRBJ2-2	CSASPSLAGSPNTGELFF	TGCAGTGCTAGTCCATCACTAGCGGGATCCCCGAACACCGGGGAGCTGTTTTTT
few	NA	TRBV20-1	TRBJ2-7	CSAQTADRLTYEQYF	TGCAGTGCTCAGACCGCGGACCGCTTAACTTACGAGCAGTACTTC
NA	NA	TRBV28	TRBJ1-5	CASSLDLSTRPQHF	TGTGCCAGCAGTTTGGACCTTTCAACAAGGCCCCAGCATTTT
few	NA	TRBV6-6	TRBJ2-5	CASSRGGETQYF	TGTGCCAGCAGTCGGGGCGGAGAGACCCAGTACTTC
many	NA	TRBV7-9	TRBJ1-1	CASSLGTEAFF	TGTGCCAGCAGCTTAGGGACTGAAGCTTTCTTT
NA	TRBD1	TRBV5-1	TRBJ1-4	CASSDHRGDINEKLFF	TGCGCCAGCAGCGATCACAGGGGAGATATTAATGAAAAACTGTTTTTT
few	NA	TRBV28	TRBJ1-1	CASSSGLIRGEAFF	TGTGCCAGCAGTTCGGGGCTAATTAGAGGTGAAGCTTTCTTT
few	TRBD1	TRBV11-2	TRBJ2-7	CASSFYGQGFSEQYF	TGTGCCAGCAGCTTTTATGGACAGGGTTTTAGCGAGCAGTACTTC
NA	TRBD2	TRBV5-1	TRBJ2-1	CASSTGLAGSYYNEQFF	TGCGCCAGCAGCACGGGACTAGCGGGTAGCTACTACAATGAGCAGTTCTTC
NA	NA	TRBV7-2	TRBJ2-5	CASSPLAEGPRETQYF	TGTGCCAGCAGTCCCTTAGCGGAGGGGCCCCGGGAGACCCAGTACTTC
once	NA	TRBV7-9	TRBJ1-5	CASSPSGGVEGQPQHF	TGTGCCAGCAGCCCTTCCGGGGGCGTAGAAGGTCAGCCCCAGCATTTT
NA	NA	TRBV3-1	TRBJ2-5	CASTGQETQYF	TGTGCCAGCACCGGACAAGAGACCCAGTACTTC
NA	NA	TRBV5-1	TRBJ1-3	CASREGNTIYF	TGCGCCAGCAGAGAGGGAAACACCATATATTTT
NA	NA	TRBV20-1	TRBJ2-3	CSASRLVAADTQYF	TGCAGTGCTAGTAGGTTGGTAGCAGCGGATACGCAGTATTTT
few	TRBD1	TRBV30	TRBJ1-5	CAWSAPNGGGRQPQHF	TGTGCCTGGAGTGCCCCCAACGGAGGGGGCAGGCAGCCCCAGCATTTT
few	TRBD1	TRBV5-1	TRBJ1-1	CASSFDPTGRGEAFF	TGCGCCAGCAGTTTCGACCCGACAGGGAGAGGGGAAGCTTTCTTT
few	NA	TRBV5-1	TRBJ2-1	CASSLSQGYEQFF	TGCGCCAGCAGCTTATCACAGGGCTATGAGCAGTTCTTC
NA	NA	TRBV7-9	TRBJ2-1	CASSRVSTEQFF	TGTGCCAGCAGCAGAGTCAGCACTGAGCAGTTCTTC
few	NA	TRBV7-3	TRBJ2-3	CASSLTGGRDTQYF	TGTGCCAGCAGCTTAACAGGGGGTCGAGATACGCAGTATTTT
NA	NA	TRBV12-3/TRBV12-4	TRBJ1-1	CASCFEAGITEAFF	TGTGCCAGCTGTTTCGAGGCGGGGATCACTGAAGCTTTCTTT
once	TRBD1	TRBV7-6	TRBJ2-2	CASSPTGTGATGELFF	TGTGCCAGCAGCCCAACCGGGACAGGGGCCACCGGGGAGCTGTTTTTT
few	NA	TRBV3-1	TRBJ2-2	CASSPPFGELFF	TGTGCCAGCAGCCCTCCGTTCGGGGAGCTGTTTTTT
NA	NA	TRBV6-5	TRBJ1-1	CASSYKAGRLTEAFF	TGTGCCAGCAGTTATAAGGCGGGGCGCTTAACTGAAGCTTTCTTT
few	TRBD1	TRBV5-1	TRBJ2-2	CASSLGGTGATGELFF	TGCGCCAGCAGCTTGGGAGGGACAGGAGCCACCGGGGAGCTGTTTTTT
NA	NA	TRBV5-1	TRBJ2-7	CASSKDIIYEQYF	TGCGCCAGCAGCAAGGACATAATATACGAGCAGTACTTC
NA	NA	TRBV30	TRBJ1-5	CAWSPPTLQEGNQPQHF	TGTGCCTGGAGCCCGCCTACTCTCCAGGAGGGCAATCAGCCCCAGCATTTT
few	NA	TRBV4-1	TRBJ2-7	CASSQAGDRSTYEQYF	TGCGCCAGCAGCCAAGCGGGAGACAGGAGCACCTACGAGCAGTACTTC
few	NA	TRBV28	TRBJ1-1	CASSYLTKGGLWDTEAFF	TGTGCCAGCAGTTACCTCACCAAGGGGGGGTTGTGGGACACTGAAGCTTTCTTT
few	NA	TRBV28	TRBJ1-1	CASSHLLGSTEAFF	TGTGCCAGCAGTCACCTATTGGGGAGCACTGAAGCTTTCTTT
NA	NA	TRBV25-1	TRBJ2-7	CASSGQVSQYF	TGTGCCAGCAGTGGACAGGTCTCACAGTACTTC
few	NA	TRBV20-1	TRBJ1-1	CSARLWMGTEAFF	TGCAGTGCTAGACTGTGGATGGGAACTGAAGCTTTCTTT
many	NA	TRBV11-2	TRBJ2-3	CASSLASSTQYF	TGTGCCAGCAGCTTAGCATCGAGCACGCAGTATTTT
few	NA	TRBV20-1	TRBJ1-5	CSAKVAQKPQHF	TGCAGTGCGAAAGTGGCCCAAAAGCCCCAGCATTTT
few	NA	TRBV6-5	TRBJ2-5	CASSYSTGSQETQYF	TGTGCCAGCAGTTATTCCACAGGATCCCAAGAGACCCAGTACTTC
NA	NA	TRBV5-1	TRBJ2-5	CASRASGGASETQYF	TGCGCCAGCAGGGCAAGCGGAGGGGCTTCAGAGACCCAGTACTTC
NA	NA	TRBV5-1	TRBJ2-1	CASSLNGGASYNEQFF	TGCGCCAGCAGCTTGAACGGAGGGGCTTCCTACAATGAGCAGTTCTTC
NA	NA	TRBV28	TRBJ2-1	CASNIGVGYEQFF	TGTGCCAGCAACATCGGGGTGGGGTATGAGCAGTTCTTC
NA	NA	TRBV6-5	TRBJ2-4	CASSYRFPGRGEAKNIQYF	TGTGCCAGCAGTTACAGATTTCCAGGCAGGGGGGAGGCCAAAAACATTCAGTACTTC
few	NA	TRBV6-4	TRBJ2-1	CASSDSSGGPNEQFF	TGTGCCAGCAGTGACTCAAGCGGAGGGCCCAATGAGCAGTTCTTC
NA	TRBD2	TRBV11-1	TRBJ2-3	CASSLSRQLAGVGGTDTQYF	TGTGCCAGCAGCTTATCGCGTCAACTAGCGGGAGTGGGGGGCACAGATACGCAGTATTTT